This T cell receptor (beta chain) was captured in a study of T cell repertoires in cytomegalovirus infection (dated by TCRdb to between 2017 and 2020). Describing the broader study: The peptide stimulations were aimed at well-studied HLA-B-restricted epitopes as well as recently identified HLA-C-restricted CMV epitopes, whose presentation resists viral immunomodulation. Because public TCR beta signatures pointed to carriage of CMV infection together with the matching HLA type, the HLA type of each donor mattered for the analysis.

In its sample, this clonotype was seen many times. No antigen is known for it. No base-level quality is on record; no much larger clone is a single base apart. Spanning cysteine to phenylalanine, the CDR3 consists of 13 amino acids. Just the 39-base CDR3 DNA is kept, in frame starting at base 1. Cut back by 4 bases and 4 bases, the V and J ends lie 10 bases apart. CDR1 and CDR2 (SEHNR, FQNEAQ) derive from the germline V gene (reference sequence). Sequencing relied on an Illumina HiSeq 1500. TCRdb's own reprocessing of the public reads used fastp at Q25 and MiXCR and kept productive beta chains. Identical CDR3 proteins give one entry, which carries the most common genes and DNA. The sample table contains about 700,000 distinct CDR3 sequences; only one count was recorded for roughly a third of them. The top ten clones comprise 15% to 20% of the sample. Read against the paper, the sample's treatment or condition label means: in vitro stimulation with specific CMV peptide epitopes to enrich CMV-specific T cells.

Overall study results and their limits: Carriers of CMV infection plus the relevant HLA type were discriminated by the cumulative frequency of public TCR beta family members in the study cohort and in an independent roughly 340-donor cohort. The ex vivo response was dominated by HLA-C-restricted CMV-specific TCR beta clonotypes, and the single most frequent clonotype in two of eight donors was supplied by these HLA-C-restricted clonotypes.

The receptor chain draws on TRBV7-9 and TRBJ1-1; no D gene is confidently identified. The TCR comes from a human donor in good health (CMV status not recorded). Some clones in this sample may be carry-over from other donors' samples. The sample consisted of cultured PBMCs, taken from culture after CMV antigen stimulation. The bases read TGTGCCAGCAGCTCCCCTCCTGTCACTGAAGCTTTCTTT. This yields the protein CASSSPPVTEAFF.